The clone carrying this T cell receptor beta chain was observed at least ten times. The data were obtained in a study of T cells in Graves' hyperthyroidism and ophthalmopathy. This CDR3 contains 16 residues. V dropped 2 bases and J dropped 3; count of bases not matched to a gene: 7. From germline, CDR1 is MNHEY and CDR2 SVGEGT. Amplification targeted TCR beta CDR3 regions from RNA transcripts. A set of HTBI primers served as the primers for a first-round RT-PCR of the TCR CDR3. TCRdb independently ran MiXCR on the multiplex PCR reads; one entry per CDR3 protein. The sample holds 600,000 or so distinct CDR3 sequences, roughly 15% seen once. PBMCs were derived from 10 ml fresh peripheral blood.

The sample taken for sequencing was blood. The genes are TRBV6-2 or TRBV6-3 and TRBJ2-1; 7 bases are a match to TRBD1. The receptor's source is a woman aged 45-65 years with Graves' ophthalmopathy. CDR3 amino acids: CASSYNRDRDYNEQFF. The CDR3, as DNA: TGTGCCAGCAGTTACAATCGCGACAGGGACTACAATGAGCAGTTCTTC.